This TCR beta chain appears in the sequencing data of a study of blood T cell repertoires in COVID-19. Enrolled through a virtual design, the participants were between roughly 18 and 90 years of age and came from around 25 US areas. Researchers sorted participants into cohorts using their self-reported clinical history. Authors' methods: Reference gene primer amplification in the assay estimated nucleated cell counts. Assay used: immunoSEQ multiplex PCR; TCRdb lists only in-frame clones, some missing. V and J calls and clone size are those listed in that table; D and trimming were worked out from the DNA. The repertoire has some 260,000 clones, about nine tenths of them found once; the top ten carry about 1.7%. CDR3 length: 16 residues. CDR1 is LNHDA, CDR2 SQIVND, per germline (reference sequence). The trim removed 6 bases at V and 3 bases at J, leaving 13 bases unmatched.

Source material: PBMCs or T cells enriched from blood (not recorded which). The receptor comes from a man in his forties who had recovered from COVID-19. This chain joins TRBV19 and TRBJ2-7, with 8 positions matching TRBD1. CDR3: CASRTEGTGVFYEQYF. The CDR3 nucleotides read TGTGCCAGTAGGACAGAAGGGACAGGAGTTTTCTACGAGCAGTACTTC.